The text below deals with one T cell receptor (beta chain). Here immunoSEQ multiplex PCR was the method, and the copy in TCRdb shows in-frame clones only, minus some. This table holds approximately 40,000 clones, approximately 89% found once. V shed 4 bases and J shed 5 bases, with 10 bases lying between them. Germline V gene data show CDR1 as SQVTM and CDR2 as ANQGSEA. The CDR3 extends over 12 amino acids. The data derive from a study of T cells in narcolepsy. Sequencing was performed on CD45RA- memory CD4+ T cells from PBMCs. The chain links TRBV29-1 to TRBJ2-3, with D maybe TRBD2 (5 bases). The receptor was derived from a human donor with narcolepsy. The DNA of the CDR3 is TGCAGCGTTGGGGAGCTGAAAGATACGCAGTATTTT. Protein: CSVGELKDTQYF.